The text below deals with one TCR beta chain. The target antigen is unknown. The data were obtained in a study of cytomegalovirus exposure and HLA in healthy donors. Turning to the study itself: About 84% of 398 genotyped donors fell in the Caucasian-associated ancestry cluster. Regarding the study as a whole: As a later analysis showed, several of the most significant clusters appeared to be linked to common viral pathogens. Per a later analysis, fewer than 20,000 TCR beta sequences showed association with HLA alleles at 0.05 false discovery rate.

The PCR used 60 Vbeta and 13 Jbeta primers. Clones were read by immunoSEQ multiplex PCR, and TCRdb kept only the in-frame ones, dropping some. Of 150,000 to 200,000 clones detected, about 80% appear once; the ten largest clones hold approximately 4%. This TCR was recovered from a woman younger than 45 in good health and CMV-seropositive. The sample was PBMCs.

CDR3 in amino acids: CASSDSRGDFDADGYTF. The CDR3 bases are TGTGCCAGCAGTGACTCTCGGGGGGACTTCGATGCGGATGGCTACACCTTC. The V gene is TRBV25-1, the J gene TRBJ1-2, with D perhaps TRBD1 (5 bases). In germline, CDR1 is MGHDK, CDR2 SYGVNS. This CDR3 contains 17 residues. V was shortened by 3 bases and J by 6 bases, with 23 bases between the two germline ends.